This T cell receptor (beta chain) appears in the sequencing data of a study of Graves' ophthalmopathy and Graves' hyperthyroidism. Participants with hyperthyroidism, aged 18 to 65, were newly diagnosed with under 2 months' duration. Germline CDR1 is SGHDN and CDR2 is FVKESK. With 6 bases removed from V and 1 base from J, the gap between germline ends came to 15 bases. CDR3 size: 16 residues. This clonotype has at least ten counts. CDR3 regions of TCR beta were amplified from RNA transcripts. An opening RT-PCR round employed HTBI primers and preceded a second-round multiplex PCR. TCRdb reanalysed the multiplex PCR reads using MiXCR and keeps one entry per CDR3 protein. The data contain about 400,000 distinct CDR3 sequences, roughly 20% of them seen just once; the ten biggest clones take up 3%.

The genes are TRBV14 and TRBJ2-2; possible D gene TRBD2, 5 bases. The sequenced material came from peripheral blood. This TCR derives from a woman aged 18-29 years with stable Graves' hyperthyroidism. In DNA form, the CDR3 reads TGTGCCAGCAGAATAACTAGTCCTGAGAACACCGGGGAGCTGTTTTTT. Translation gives CASRITSPENTGELFF.